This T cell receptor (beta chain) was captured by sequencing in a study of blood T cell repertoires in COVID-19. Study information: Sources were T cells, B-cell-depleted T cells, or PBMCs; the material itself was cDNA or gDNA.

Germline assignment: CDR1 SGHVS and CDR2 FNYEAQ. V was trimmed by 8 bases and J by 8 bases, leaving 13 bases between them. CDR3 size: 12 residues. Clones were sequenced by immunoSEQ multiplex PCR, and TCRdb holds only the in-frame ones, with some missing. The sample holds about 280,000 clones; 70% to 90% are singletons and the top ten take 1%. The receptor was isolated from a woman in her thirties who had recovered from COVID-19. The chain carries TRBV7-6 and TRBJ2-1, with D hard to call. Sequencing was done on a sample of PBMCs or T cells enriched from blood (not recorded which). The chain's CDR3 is CASASYEDEQFF. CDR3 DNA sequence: TGTGCCAGCGCTAGTTATGAGGATGAGCAGTTCTTC.